This paragraph covers one TCR beta chain sequence. Antigen specificity is unknown. The sample originates from a study of blood T cells in healthy people across ages. Donors ranged from about 6 to 90 years old and were healthy Caucasians in Russia. For the second PCR, which ran for about 6 to 12 cycles, a sample-barcoded 5' primer and a J-beta primer mix were used. With 12 random nucleotides, a template-switch adaptor tagged each individual cDNA molecule. A single record per CDR3 protein comes from TCRdb applying MiXCR to the 5' RACE reads. The top ten hold more than 2% of the sample, which has over 1,500,000 distinct CDR3 sequences, less than 50% seen once. Notes on the study in general: Researchers deemed the diversity estimates from one million T cells underestimates.

The sample consisted of blood. This TCR derives from a woman aged 35 to 49 in good health.

CDR3 sequence: CASSPSVAGNNEQFF. As DNA, the CDR3 is TGTGCCAGCAGTCCGTCCGTTGCGGGGAACAATGAGCAGTTCTTC. J is TRBJ2-1 and V is TRBV12-3 or TRBV12-4, with D maybe TRBD2 (6 bases). The CDR3 extends over 15 amino acids. V was cut by 5 bases and J by 5 bases, with 16 bases left in between.